This paragraph reports one T cell receptor (beta chain). The sample originates from a study of blood T cell repertoires in COVID-19. V lost 7 bases and J 8 bases, leaving 11 bases between the germline ends. This CDR3 spans 11 amino acids. The germline gives CDR1 MNHEY, CDR2 SVGAGI. Only in-frame clones appear in the TCRdb table, and some are missing; sequencing was by immunoSEQ multiplex PCR. The sample lists hundreds of thousands of clones, around 87% occurring once. The chain has TRBV6-5 and TRBJ1-2; D unresolved. This receptor was taken from a man in his sixties who had recovered from COVID-19. The sample comprised peripheral blood. The CDR3 DNA reads as TGTGCCAGCAAAGCGAGTGGCGGCTACACCTTC. Translated: CASKASGGYTF.